This TCR beta chain was captured by sequencing in a study of regulatory T cells in long-lasting Graves disease (dated by TCRdb to the early 2020s). Study-level background: Patients with newly diagnosed Graves' disease had been on antithyroid drugs for under 3 months. Persistent Graves' disease patients were compared with newly diagnosed Graves' disease patients by peripheral blood TCR sequencing and RNA sequencing. TCR sequencing covered roughly 13 persistent and 20 newly diagnosed Graves' disease patients, about 35 samples in total. The study was conducted in China and was registered as a clinical trial.

What the time point label conveys for this sample: newly diagnosed GD, antithyroid drugs for less than 3 months. For both TCR sequencing and RNA sequencing, RNA was extracted from PBMCs using TRIzol. The diagnosis of Graves' disease followed American Thyroid Association guidelines. Patients were recruited from an endocrinology department in Xi'an, China. Each patient gave approximately 9.7 milliliters of peripheral blood, collected in an EDTA anticoagulant tube. PBMCs were isolated by Ficoll Paque Plus density gradient separation without further T cell sorting. An Agilent 2100 Bioanalyzer and agarose gel were used to check RNA quality, while a NanoDrop 2000 measured RNA concentration. Regarding this clonotype: What antigen it recognizes has not been identified. The sample holds no much larger clone one base away, and base qualities are not on file.

Including cysteine and phenylalanine, the CDR3 has 13 amino acids. Of the read, only the CDR3 DNA is kept; its 39 bases are in frame from base 1. According to the germline V gene (reference sequence), CDR1 reads LNHDA and CDR2 reads SQIVND. The library was produced with multiplex PCR. TCRdb shows the sequencer as Illumina HiSeq 4000. To build TCR beta libraries, CDR3 regions were amplified by Arm-PCR using iRepertoire HTBI primers. Gel purification was performed on PCR products prior to sequencing. Regarding the original processing steps: Gene usage analysis of CDR3 amino acid clonotypes used the 62 TRBV and more than 13 TRBJ segments found across samples. COPE and FqMerger were used to merge the filtered high-quality paired reads into contigs. BLAST was used to align contigs to IMGT TRBV, TRBD and TRBJ reference genes, and CDR3 was defined according to IMGT. Any clonotype with a frequency above 0.1% was counted as a highly expanded clone. Shannon entropy was used to measure repertoire diversity, and the Gini coefficient was used to measure V-J evenness. Clonotypes shared by more than one individual were considered public. TCRdb redid the processing of the public reads, applying fastp at Q25 and MiXCR, and retained in-frame beta chains. Rows are unified per CDR3 protein, each entry keeping the most common DNA and genes. The V and J calls follow TCRdb's processing rather than the paper's. This sample gives approximately 400,000 distinct CDR3 sequences in total; 14% to 15% of them show up just once. Approximately 15% of the sample is held by the ten biggest clonotypes.

General findings and caveats noted by the study authors: Only the TCR beta chain was sequenced and analyzed. Persistent disease showed preferential use of TRBV28, TRBJ1-2 and TRBJ2-5, whereas newly diagnosed disease favored TRBV20-1 and TRBJ2-1. Persistent Graves' disease patients showed lower TCR Shannon entropy and fewer highly expanded clones than newly diagnosed patients, suggesting clonal expansion. Only peripheral blood was studied, because thyroid tissue, the primary lesion, was inaccessible. The authors noted that the small sample size was a limitation that may lower accuracy. Persistent patients shared more public clonotypes among themselves (under 3,000) than newly diagnosed patients did (about 970).

This same sample was also taken into another study, of T cells in Graves' hyperthyroidism and ophthalmopathy. The second paper further reports: Stable Graves' hyperthyroidism was defined as the absence of progression to ophthalmopathy over 18 months of follow-up. Hyperthyroidism patients were newly diagnosed, had a disease duration of under 2 months, and were aged 18 to 65 years. Any patient with an uncontrolled infection, another autoimmune disease, pregnancy or lactation was excluded. Clinical symptoms, serum thyroxine and TRAb, thyroid ultrasound, and orbital computed tomography formed the basis for the diagnoses. The TCR CDR3 was subjected to a first round of RT-PCR using the HTBI primer set and the Qiagen OneStep RT-PCR kit. Blood samples also contained most of the expanded thyroid clonotypes (frequency above 0.001), which suggests that blood repertoires may reflect thyroid immune responses. In cross-validation, a model built on a 13 V-J signature told ophthalmopathy apart from stable hyperthyroidism with under 90% sensitivity and approximately 81% specificity, and in testing the same model reached 80%/75%. In validation, the model predicted progression to ophthalmopathy with 55% to 71% sensitivity and 72% to 85% specificity, a median of 6.5 months before onset. TCR V-J signatures able to tell the groups apart were searched for in a discovery cohort of some 100 patients, of whom over 40 had Graves' ophthalmopathy and roughly 59 had stable Graves' hyperthyroidism. An independent validation cohort of under 20 hyperthyroidism patients and 15 or so patients who later progressed to ophthalmopathy tested prospective prediction of ophthalmopathy. The roughly 94 discovery patients were randomly split 7:3 into training and test sets. In addition, the study compared T-cell repertoires in thyroid tissue and in blood from several Graves' hyperthyroidism patients. Following sampling, methimazole starting at 30 mg daily was given to hyperthyroidism patients, and high-dose intravenous methylprednisolone was given to ophthalmopathy patients. A second multiplex PCR round built the libraries, followed by size selection and purification. Libraries were sequenced paired-end with 100 bp reads on an Illumina HiSeq2000. SOAPnuke was used to process the raw data, with reads discarded if the reads contained adapters or uncalled bases, had a mean Phred below 15, or lacked an exact constant-primer or identifier match. COPE v1.2.5 was used to merge the high-quality paired reads, and each unique nucleotide sequence was defined as a clonotype. MiTCR v1.1 was used to align clonotypes to the IMGT TRBV, TRBD and TRBJ reference segments. The analysis was restricted to V-J combinations with a frequency above 0.0001, which together covered just over 99% of the repertoires. The TCS score was defined as F50 (clonal expansion) divided by E x V (chaos), with BLOSUM62-based TCRdist calculated between CDR3 peptides within each V-J. Welch's t-statistics and random forest reduced 514 V-J features to fewer than 15, which were used in a naive Bayes classifier (R e1071). No statistical method was used to set the sample size in advance, and investigators knew the group allocation. The paper reports TCR Vbeta CDR3 sequencing of over 120 peripheral blood samples: 43 ophthalmopathy, under 80 hyperthyroidism and 17 progressor patients.

The clonotype was recovered from a woman in her 30s with Graves disease. Donor details come from another sample of the same person, matched by shared clones. The V and J genes are TRBV19 and TRBJ2-1, with no reliable assignment of the D segment. The J call may be mistaken, given a closer DNA end match to TRBJ2-5. Sequencing was performed on peripheral blood mononuclear cells (PBMCs), taken at new diagnosis, from a patient treated with antithyroid drugs. The sequenced DNA: TGTGCCAGTAGTAAGACGACGGAAGAGACCCAGTACTTC. The resulting protein is CASSKTTEETQYF.